The rows below give T cell receptor beta chains drawn from one sample of a study of blood T cell repertoires in COVID-19. TCRdb's copy holds only in-frame clones and misses some; the assay was immunoSEQ multiplex PCR. The repertoire holds about 78,000 clones, with less than 95% as singletons. Source material: peripheral blood. Receptors originate from a woman between 50 and 59 years old in a cohort sampled during active COVID-19. The CDR3 runs from the conserved cysteine through the conserved F or W. The D gene is left open where the match is weak. The size of a clone is reported for some rows only, either as once, few or many, or as a class for expanded clones.

d_call j_call v_call clone_size cdr3_aa cdr3_nt
TRBD1 TRBJ1-6 TRBV27 . CASRSSQGGSPLHF TGTGCCAGCAGATCGAGCCAGGGGGGTTCACCCCTCCACTTT
TRBD1 TRBJ1-3 TRBV5-4 . CASSSGQGRGNTIYF TGTGCCAGCAGCTCCGGACAGGGCAGGGGAAACACCATATATTTT
. TRBJ1-2 TRBV14 . CASSRLGLYTF TGTGCCAGCAGCCGACTTGGCCTCTACACCTTC
. TRBJ1-2 TRBV5-1 . CASSSSGQNYGYTF TGCGCCAGCAGCTCCAGCGGACAGAACTATGGCTACACCTTC
. TRBJ2-1 TRBV7-8 . CASSLVEGATHNEQFF TGTGCCAGCAGCTTAGTGGAGGGAGCGACCCACAATGAGCAGTTCTTC
. TRBJ2-7 TRBV7-3 few CASSLLQGYEQYF TGTGCCAGCAGCTTACTCCAGGGCTACGAGCAGTACTTC
. TRBJ1-3 TRBV28 . CASRSTGIRTGNTIYF TGTGCCAGCAGATCTACAGGGATTAGAACTGGAAACACCATATATTTT
. TRBJ2-3 TRBV10-1 . CASSHGTSGDTQYF TGCGCCAGCAGTCATGGGACATCGGGGGATACGCAGTATTTT
TRBD2 TRBJ2-1 TRBV2 . CASRGGTSGPYNEQFF TGTGCCAGCAGGGGTGGGACTAGCGGGCCGTACAATGAGCAGTTCTTC
. TRBJ2-1 TRBV11-2 . CASSSPPRSFNEQFF TGTGCCAGCAGCTCCCCCCCCCGCAGTTTCAATGAGCAGTTCTTC
. TRBJ2-3 TRBV9 . CASSVGGGYTDTQYF TGTGCCAGCAGCGTAGGAGGCGGGTACACAGATACGCAGTATTTT
. TRBJ1-2 TRBV27 . CASSPQGTRPNYGYTF TGTGCCAGCAGTCCCCAGGGCACCAGACCTAACTATGGCTACACCTTC
TRBD2 TRBJ2-7 TRBV25-1 . CATRGGGEQYF TGTGCCACCCGAGGCGGGGGGGAGCAGTACTTC
. TRBJ2-1 TRBV5-1 . CASSPINTQNNEQFF TGCGCCAGCAGTCCAATTAACACCCAAAACAATGAGCAGTTCTTC